The 5 T cell receptor beta chains below were found in one sample sequenced in a study of CXCR3-negative and CXCR3-positive naive CD8 T cells. UMI-tagged TRB cDNA libraries were built via 5' RACE. No DNA is given; TCRdb re-called the 5' RACE reads and lists each CDR3 protein once. This sample's table has around 8,400 distinct CDR3 sequences. Sequences were obtained from naive CXCR3- CD8+ T cells from blood. Stated subset: CD45RO-CCR7+CD27+CD95- naive CD8+ T cells lacking CXCR3 (TNR3-). All receptors derive from a human donor in good health. Some clones in this sample may be carry-over from other donors' samples.

This clonotype ranks as medium-sized in terms of frequency. The chain uses TRBV7-9 and TRBJ1-4; TCRdb reports TRBD1, a call that lacks DNA to check it against. The CDR3 spans 16 residues. Germline V gives CDR1 SEHNR, CDR2 FQNEAQ (reference sequence). Here the CDR3 reads CASSLIQGTGAEKLFF.

This clonotype is classed as medium-sized by frequency. The V call is TRBV7-6, the J call TRBJ2-3; TCRdb gives TRBD1 as the D gene, but with no DNA this cannot be confirmed. Germline assignment: CDR1 SGHVS and CDR2 FNYEAQ. CDR3 size: 16 residues. CDR3 residues: CASSSTALAYTDTQYF.

The gene calls are TRBV7-2 and TRBJ2-3. The CDR3 loop spans 15 amino acids. Germline V gives CDR1 SGHTA, CDR2 FQGNSA. CDR3 sequence reads: CASSPQLWRSDTQYF.

This clonotype counts as medium-sized by frequency. The chain couples TRBV20-1 to TRBJ1-1. CDR1 and CDR2 from the germline V gene are DFQATT and SNEGSKA (reference sequence). The CDR3 runs 13 residues. CDR3 in amino acids: CSVWRWGNTEAFF.

The genes are TRBV5-1 and TRBJ2-5. This CDR3 has 12 residues. Germline values: CDR1 SGHRS, CDR2 YFSETQ. The CDR3 loop reads CASSLDWETQYF. Full variable domain (missing parts from reference TRBV5-1 and TRBJ2-5): KAGVTQTPRYLIKTRGQQVTLSCSPISGHRSVSWYQQTPGQGLQFLFEYFSETQRNKGNFPGRFSGRQFSNSRSEMNVSTLELGDSALYLCASSLDWETQYFGPGTRLLVL.